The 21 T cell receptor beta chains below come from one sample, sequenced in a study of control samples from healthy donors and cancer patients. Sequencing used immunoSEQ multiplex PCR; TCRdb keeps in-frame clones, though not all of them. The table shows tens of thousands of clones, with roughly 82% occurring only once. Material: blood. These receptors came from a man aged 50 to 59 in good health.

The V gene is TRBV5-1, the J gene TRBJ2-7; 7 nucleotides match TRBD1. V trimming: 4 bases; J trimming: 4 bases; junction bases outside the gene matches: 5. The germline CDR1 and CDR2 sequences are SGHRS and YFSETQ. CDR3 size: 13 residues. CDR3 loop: CASSGTVEYEQYF. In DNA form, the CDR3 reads TGCGCCAGCAGCGGGACAGTGGAGTACGAGCAGTACTTC.

The CDR3 sequence: CASSLSPQGLSGNTIYF. CDR3 DNA: TGTGCCAGCAGCTTATCCCCACAGGGTCTCTCTGGAAACACCATATATTTT. This rearrangement joins TRBV7-2 to TRBJ1-3; weak D call: TRBD1 (6 bases). The CDR3 length is 17 residues. V was pared by 2 bases and J by 0 bases, with 14 bases between. Germline V CDR1 and CDR2: SGHTA, FQGNSA.

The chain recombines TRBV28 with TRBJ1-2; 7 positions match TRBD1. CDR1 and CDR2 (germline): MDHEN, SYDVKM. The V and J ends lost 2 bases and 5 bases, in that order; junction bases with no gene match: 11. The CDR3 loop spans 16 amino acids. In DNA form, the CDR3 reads TGTGCCAGCAGTTTACCCGGGACAGAGGTTCCTTATGGCTACACCTTC. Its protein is CASSLPGTEVPYGYTF.

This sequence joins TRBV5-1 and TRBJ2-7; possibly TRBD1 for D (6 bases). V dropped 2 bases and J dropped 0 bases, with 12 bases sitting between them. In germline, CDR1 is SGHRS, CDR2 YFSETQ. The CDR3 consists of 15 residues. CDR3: CASSLTGHNSYEQYF. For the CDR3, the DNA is TGCGCCAGCAGCTTAACGGGACATAACTCCTACGAGCAGTACTTC.

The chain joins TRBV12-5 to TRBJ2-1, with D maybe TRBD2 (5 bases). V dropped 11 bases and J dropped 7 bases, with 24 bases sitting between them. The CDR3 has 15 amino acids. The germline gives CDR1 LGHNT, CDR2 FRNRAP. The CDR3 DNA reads TGTGCTTCAAAGGGTACGGGAACCCTCGGGAATGAGCAGTTCTTC. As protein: CASKGTGTLGNEQFF.

This CDR3 is CASLGGNQPQHF. CDR3 nucleotides: TGTGCCAGTTTGGGGGGAAACCAGCCCCAGCATTTT. J is TRBJ1-5 and V is TRBV28, with D possibly being TRBD1 (5 bases). The CDR3 consists of 12 residues. Trimming took 9 bases from V and 7 from J, leaving 13 bases between them. Per the germline V gene, CDR1 is MDHEN and CDR2 is SYDVKM.

CDR3 in amino acids: CASSLGLVFYEQYF. Here the CDR3 DNA reads TGTGCCAGCAGCTTGGGACTTGTTTTTTACGAGCAGTACTTC. The V call is TRBV5-6, the J call TRBJ2-7, with no clear D. Trimming left V 0 bases short and J 4 bases short, with 11 bases between. CDR1 and CDR2 (germline): SGHDT, YYEEEE. CDR3 size: 14 residues.

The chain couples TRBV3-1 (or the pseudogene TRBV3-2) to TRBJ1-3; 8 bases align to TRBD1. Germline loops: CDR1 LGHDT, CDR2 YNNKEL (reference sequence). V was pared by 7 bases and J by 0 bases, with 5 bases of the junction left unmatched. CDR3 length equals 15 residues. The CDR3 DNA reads TGTGCCAGCACCCCGGACAGGGACTCTGGAAACACCATATATTTT. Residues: CASTPDRDSGNTIYF.

As DNA, the CDR3 is TGTGCCTGGAGTGTCTGGGCGGGAGCCCGCAATGAGCAGTTCTTC. Encoded protein: CAWSVWAGARNEQFF. The V gene is TRBV30, the J gene TRBJ2-1; 7 bases agree with TRBD2. The length of the CDR3 is 15 residues. Trimming removed 0 bases from V and 6 bases from J; junction bases left unmatched: 8. From germline, CDR1 is GTSNPN and CDR2 SVGIG (reference sequence).

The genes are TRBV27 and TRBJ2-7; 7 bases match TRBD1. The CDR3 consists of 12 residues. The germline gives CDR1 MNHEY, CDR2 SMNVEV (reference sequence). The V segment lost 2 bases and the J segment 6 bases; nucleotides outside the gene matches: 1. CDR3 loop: CASSLRGREQYF. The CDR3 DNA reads TGTGCCAGCAGTTTAAGGGGGCGCGAGCAGTACTTC.

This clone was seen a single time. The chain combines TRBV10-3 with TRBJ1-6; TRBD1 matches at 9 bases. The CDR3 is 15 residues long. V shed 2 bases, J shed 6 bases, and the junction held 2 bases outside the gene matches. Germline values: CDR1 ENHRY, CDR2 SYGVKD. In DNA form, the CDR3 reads TGTGCCATCAGTGAGACGGGACAGGGTAATTCACCCCTCCACTTT. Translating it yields CAISETGQGNSPLHF.

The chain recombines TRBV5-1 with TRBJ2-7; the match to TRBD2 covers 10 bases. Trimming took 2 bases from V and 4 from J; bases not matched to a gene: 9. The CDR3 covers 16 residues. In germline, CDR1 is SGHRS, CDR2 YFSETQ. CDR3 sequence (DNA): TGCGCCAGCAGCTTCGGACTAGCGGAAGGCCGGTACGAGCAGTACTTC. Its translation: CASSFGLAEGRYEQYF.

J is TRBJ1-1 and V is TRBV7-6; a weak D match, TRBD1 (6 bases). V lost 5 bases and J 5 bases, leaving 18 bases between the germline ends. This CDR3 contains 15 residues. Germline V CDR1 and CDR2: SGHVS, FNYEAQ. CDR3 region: CASSTPGATGTEAFF. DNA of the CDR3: TGTGCCAGCAGCACCCCAGGGGCCACGGGGACTGAAGCTTTCTTT.

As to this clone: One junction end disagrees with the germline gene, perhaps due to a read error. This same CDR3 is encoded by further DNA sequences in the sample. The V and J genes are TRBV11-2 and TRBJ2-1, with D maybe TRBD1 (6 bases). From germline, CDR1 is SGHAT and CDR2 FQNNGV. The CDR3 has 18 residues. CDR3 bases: TGTGCCAGTAGCTCCGAAACAGGGTTTTCTCCGCTAGGCAATGAGCAGTTCTTC. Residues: CASSSETGFSPLGNEQFF.

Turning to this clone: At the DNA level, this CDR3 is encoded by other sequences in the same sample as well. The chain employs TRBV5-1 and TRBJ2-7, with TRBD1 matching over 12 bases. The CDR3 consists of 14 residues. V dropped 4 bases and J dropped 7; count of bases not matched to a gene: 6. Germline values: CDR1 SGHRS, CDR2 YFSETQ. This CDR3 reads CASSIGDRGREQYF. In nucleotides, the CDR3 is TGCGCCAGCAGCATCGGGGACAGGGGGCGGGAGCAGTACTTC.

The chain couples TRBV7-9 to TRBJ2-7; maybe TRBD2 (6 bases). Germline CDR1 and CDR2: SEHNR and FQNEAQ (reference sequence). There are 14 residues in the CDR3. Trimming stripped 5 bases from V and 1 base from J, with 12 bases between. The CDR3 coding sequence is TGTGCCAGCAGCCCGATGGGGAGGTCCTACGAGCAGTACTTC. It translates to CASSPMGRSYEQYF. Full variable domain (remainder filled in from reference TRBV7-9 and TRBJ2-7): DTGVSQNPRHKITKRGQNVTFRCDPISEHNRLYWYRQTLGQGPEFLTYFQNEAQLEKSRLLSDRFSAERPKGSFSTLEIQRTEQGDSAMYLCASSPMGRSYEQYFGPGTRLTVT.

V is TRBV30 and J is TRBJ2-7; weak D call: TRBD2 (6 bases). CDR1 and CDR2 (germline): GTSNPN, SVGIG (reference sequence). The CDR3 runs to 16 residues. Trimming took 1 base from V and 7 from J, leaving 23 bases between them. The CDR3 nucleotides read TGTGCCTGGAGTGGTGTTGGTAACGCTAAGGCGGGAGAGCAGTACTTC. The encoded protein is CAWSGVGNAKAGEQYF.

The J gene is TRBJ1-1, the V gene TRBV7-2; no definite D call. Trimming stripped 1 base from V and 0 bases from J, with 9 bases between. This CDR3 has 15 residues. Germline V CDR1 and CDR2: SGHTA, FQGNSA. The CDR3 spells CASSLGSGMNTEAFF. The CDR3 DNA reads TGTGCCAGCAGCTTAGGTTCGGGAATGAACACTGAAGCTTTCTTT.

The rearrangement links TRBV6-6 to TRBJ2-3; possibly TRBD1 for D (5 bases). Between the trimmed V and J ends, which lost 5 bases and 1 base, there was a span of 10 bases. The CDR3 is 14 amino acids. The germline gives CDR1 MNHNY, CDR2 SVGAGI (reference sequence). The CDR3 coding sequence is TGTGCCAGCAGTCAGGGATGGGGCACAGATACGCAGTATTTT. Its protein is CASSQGWGTDTQYF.

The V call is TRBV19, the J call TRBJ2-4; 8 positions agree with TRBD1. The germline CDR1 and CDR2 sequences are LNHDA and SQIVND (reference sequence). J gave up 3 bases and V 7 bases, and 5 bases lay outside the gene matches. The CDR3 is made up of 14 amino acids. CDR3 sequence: CASMTGAGKNIQYF. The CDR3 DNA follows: TGTGCCAGTATGACAGGGGCTGGCAAAAACATTCAGTACTTC.

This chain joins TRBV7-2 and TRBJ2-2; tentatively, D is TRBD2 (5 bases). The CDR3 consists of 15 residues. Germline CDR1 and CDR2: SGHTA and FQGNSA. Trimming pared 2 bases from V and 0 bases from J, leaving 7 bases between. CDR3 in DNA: TGTGCCAGCAGCTTATACGGGGCGAACACCGGGGAGCTGTTTTTT. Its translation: CASSLYGANTGELFF.